This T cell receptor (beta chain) was captured by sequencing in a study of blood T cell repertoires in COVID-19. Study-wide context: The United States, Italy and Spain supplied acute and convalescent COVID-19 samples. PBMCs, B-cell-depleted T cells, or T cells provided the cDNA or gDNA that made up the material.

How the authors handled the data: By means of reference gene primer amplification, nucleated cell counts were estimated. Profiling relied on immunoSEQ multiplex PCR, and the TCRdb table lists in-frame clones only, not all of them. V, J and clone size are taken as reported in that table, and D and trimming were inferred from the DNA itself. The sample lists roughly 200,000 clones, approximately 83% seen once, with 4% to 5.5% in the top ten. The sample comprised peripheral blood. This TCR came from a man aged 45-60 years with active or convalescent COVID-19.

The CDR3 nucleotides are TGTGCCAGCAGCTTACTAGGGGGGGGAGAGACCCAGTACTTC. This encodes CASSLLGGGETQYF. The chain uses TRBV7-7 and TRBJ2-5; tentatively, D is TRBD2 (7 bases). V lost 2 bases and J 4 bases, leaving 11 bases between the germline ends. The CDR3 totals 14 residues. The germline V gene encodes CDR1 SSHAT and CDR2 FNYEAQ (reference sequence).